The sequence of this TCR beta chain was determined in a study of CD8+CD57+ T cells in acquired aplastic anemia. Trimming stripped 4 bases from V and 3 bases from J, with 17 bases between. The CDR3 totals 16 residues. The germline V gene has CDR1 SGHDT and CDR2 YYEEEE. Genomic DNA acted as the template from which TCR beta VDJ combination and CDR3 sequence profiling were carried out. TCRdb re-analysed the reads in MiXCR, keeping a single row per CDR3 protein. The data show about 220,000 distinct CDR3 sequences, about a third seen once. This clonotype came up a few times. The TCR originated in a human donor in good health, serving as a control. The rearrangement links TRBV5-6 to TRBJ1-5; perhaps TRBD1 as D (6 bases). The sample comprised sorted CD4+, CD8+, or CD8+CD57+ T cells (not recorded which) from PBMCs. Here the CDR3 reads CASSALGRGANQPQHF. The CDR3 bases are TGTGCCAGCAGCGCACTTGGCCGGGGGGCCAATCAGCCCCAGCATTTT.